This TCR beta chain was retrieved from a study of shared clonotypes between healthy human individuals. In the study overall: Used for every donor were three CD4 naive, three CD4 memory, two CD8 naive and one CD8 memory plate. General observations from the study: Clonotype sharing levels among donors were expected to vary with sequencing depth. All-four-donor shared clonotypes had higher generation probabilities than non-shared clonotypes did.

Trimming shortened V by 5 bases and J by 2 bases, and 13 bases separated the two germline ends. CDR3 length equals 15 residues. Germline assignment: CDR1 SEHNR and CDR2 FQNEAQ (reference sequence). The naive CD8 population came from CD45RO-negative cells selected for CCR7, without terminally differentiated effector memory CD45RA+ cells. Using immunoSEQ multiplex PCR, the repertoire was profiled, and TCRdb retains in-frame clones only, with some absent. The sample lists about 2.1 million clones, roughly 93% occurring once. About this clone itself: Its antigen is undetermined.

This receptor was identified in a man between 18 and 35 years old in good health. Some clones in this sample may be carry-over from other donors' samples. The rearrangement uses TRBV7-9 and TRBJ2-1; no definite D call. Sequencing input: naive CD8+ T cells from PBMCs. The CDR3 DNA follows: TGTGCCAGCAGCCCCCCTTTTAGGGCCTACAATGAGCAGTTCTTC. Amino acids: CASSPPFRAYNEQFF. Together with reference TRBV7-9 and TRBJ2-1, the CDR3 gives the full variable domain: DTGVSQNPRHKITKRGQNVTFRCDPISEHNRLYWYRQTLGQGPEFLTYFQNEAQLEKSRLLSDRFSAERPKGSFSTLEIQRTEQGDSAMYLCASSPPFRAYNEQFFGPGTRLTVL.